This T cell receptor beta chain was sequenced for a study of T cells after yellow fever vaccination. For the study at large: Researchers used SMART-Seq v4 Ultra Low Input to prepare fractions that had low cell numbers.

This clonotype was observed at least ten times. Its antigen is unidentified. Generation of TCR cDNA used 5'RACE template switching (which added a universal primer site and UMIs). A single record per CDR3 protein comes from TCRdb applying MiXCR to the 5' RACE reads. Of about 170,000 distinct CDR3 sequences detected, approximately 6.2% appear once; the ten largest clones hold approximately 3%. CDR1 is SGHTA and CDR2 is FQGNSA in the germline V gene. Trimming removed 0 bases at V and 2 bases at J, with 12 bases between. The CDR3 extends over 16 amino acids. The study, taken as a whole, reports: Boosting was followed by the reappearance of most primary-vaccination clones (around 95% CD4, about 90% CD8). Just a small share of clonotypes turned up in the CD4 compartment as well as the CD8 compartment.

The starting material was CD4+ T cells sorted from PBMCs, obtained on the day of the first yellow fever vaccination. V gene TRBV7-2 combines with J gene TRBJ2-3; possible D gene TRBD1, 5 bases. The clonotype comes from a man younger than 35 who received the YFV17D yellow fever vaccine. The CDR3 sequence is CASSLAGRGYTDTQYF. CDR3 DNA sequence: TGTGCCAGCAGCTTAGCGGGGCGTGGCTACACAGATACGCAGTATTTT.